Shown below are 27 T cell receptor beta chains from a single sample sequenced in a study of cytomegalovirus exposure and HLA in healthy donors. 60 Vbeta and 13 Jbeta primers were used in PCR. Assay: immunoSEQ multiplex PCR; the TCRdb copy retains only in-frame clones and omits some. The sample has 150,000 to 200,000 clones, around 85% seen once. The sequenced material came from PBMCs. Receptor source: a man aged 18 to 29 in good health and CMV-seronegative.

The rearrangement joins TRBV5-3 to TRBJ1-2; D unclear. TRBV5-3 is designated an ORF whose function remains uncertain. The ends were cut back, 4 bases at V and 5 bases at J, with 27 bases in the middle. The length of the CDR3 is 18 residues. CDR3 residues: CARSTPVNHVVLWYGYTF. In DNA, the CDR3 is TGTGCCAGAAGCACCCCGGTCAACCATGTCGTCTTATGGTATGGCTACACCTTC.

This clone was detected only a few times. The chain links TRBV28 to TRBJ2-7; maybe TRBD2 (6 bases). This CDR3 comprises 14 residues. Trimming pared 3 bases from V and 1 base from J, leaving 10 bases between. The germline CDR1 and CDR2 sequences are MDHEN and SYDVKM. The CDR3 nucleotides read TGTGCCAGCAGTTTTGGGGGGACTTCCTACGAGCAGTACTTC. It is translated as CASSFGGTSYEQYF.

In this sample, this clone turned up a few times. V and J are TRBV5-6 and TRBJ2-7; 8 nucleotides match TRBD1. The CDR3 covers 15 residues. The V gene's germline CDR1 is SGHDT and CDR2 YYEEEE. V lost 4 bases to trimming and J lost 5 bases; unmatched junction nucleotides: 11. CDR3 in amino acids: CASSPPGPGGHEQYF. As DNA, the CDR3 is TGTGCCAGCAGCCCCCCTGGGCCAGGGGGCCACGAGCAGTACTTC.

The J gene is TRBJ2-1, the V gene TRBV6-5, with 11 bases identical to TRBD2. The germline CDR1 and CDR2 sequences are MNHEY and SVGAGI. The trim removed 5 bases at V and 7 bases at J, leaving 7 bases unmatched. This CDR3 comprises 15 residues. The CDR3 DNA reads TGTGCCAGCAGTCCAATAGCGGGGGGGCTTAATGAGCAGTTCTTC. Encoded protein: CASSPIAGGLNEQFF.

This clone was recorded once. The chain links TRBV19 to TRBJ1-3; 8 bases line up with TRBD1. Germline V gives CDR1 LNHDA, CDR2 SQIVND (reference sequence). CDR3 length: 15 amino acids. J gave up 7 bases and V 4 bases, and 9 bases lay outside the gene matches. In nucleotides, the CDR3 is TGTGCCAGTAGTACCAGCGGACAGGGAGGTAACACCATATATTTT. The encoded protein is CASSTSGQGGNTIYF.

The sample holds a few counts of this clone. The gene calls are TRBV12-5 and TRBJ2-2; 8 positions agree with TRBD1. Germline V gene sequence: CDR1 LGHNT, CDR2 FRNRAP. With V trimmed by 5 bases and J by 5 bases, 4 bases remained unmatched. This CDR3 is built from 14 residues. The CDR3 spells CASGPRQGTGELFF. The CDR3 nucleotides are TGTGCTAGTGGTCCCAGACAGGGGACCGGGGAGCTGTTTTTT.

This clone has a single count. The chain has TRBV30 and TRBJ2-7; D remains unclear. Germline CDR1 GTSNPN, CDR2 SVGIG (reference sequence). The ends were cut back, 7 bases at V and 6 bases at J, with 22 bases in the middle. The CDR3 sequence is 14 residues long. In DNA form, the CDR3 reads TGTGCCTCGTATTCCGGCAGACAAGCCCGCGAGCAGTACTTC. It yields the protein CASYSGRQAREQYF.

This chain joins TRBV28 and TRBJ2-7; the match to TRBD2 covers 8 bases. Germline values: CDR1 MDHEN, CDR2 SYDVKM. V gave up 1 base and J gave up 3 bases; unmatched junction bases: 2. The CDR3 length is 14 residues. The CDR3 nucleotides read TGTGCCAGCAGTTTATCCGGGACTAGCTACGAGCAGTACTTC. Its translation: CASSLSGTSYEQYF.

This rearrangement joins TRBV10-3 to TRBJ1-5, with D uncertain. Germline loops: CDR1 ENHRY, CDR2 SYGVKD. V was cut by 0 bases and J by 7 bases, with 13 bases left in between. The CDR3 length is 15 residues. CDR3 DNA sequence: TGTGCCATCAGTGAGTCGAGAGGAGGGAACCAGCCCCAGCATTTT. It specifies CAISESRGGNQPQHF.

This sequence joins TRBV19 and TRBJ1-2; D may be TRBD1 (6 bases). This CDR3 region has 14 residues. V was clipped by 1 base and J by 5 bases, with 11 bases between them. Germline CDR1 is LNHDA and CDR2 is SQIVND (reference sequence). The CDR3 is CASSIGQVPYGYTF. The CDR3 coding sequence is TGTGCCAGTAGTATAGGACAGGTACCTTATGGCTACACCTTC. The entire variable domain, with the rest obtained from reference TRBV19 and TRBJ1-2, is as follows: DGGITQSPKYLFRKEGQNVTLSCEQNLNHDAMYWYRQDPGQGLRLIYYSQIVNDFQKGDIAEGYSVSREKKESFPLTVTSAQKNPTAFYLCASSIGQVPYGYTFGSGTRLTVV.

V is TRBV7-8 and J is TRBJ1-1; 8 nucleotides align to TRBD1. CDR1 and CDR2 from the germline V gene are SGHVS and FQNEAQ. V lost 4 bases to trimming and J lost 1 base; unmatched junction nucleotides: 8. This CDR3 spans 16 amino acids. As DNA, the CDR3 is TGTGCCAGCAGCTCTGACAGGGGCGCGGGGAACACTGAAGCTTTCTTT. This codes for CASSSDRGAGNTEAFF.

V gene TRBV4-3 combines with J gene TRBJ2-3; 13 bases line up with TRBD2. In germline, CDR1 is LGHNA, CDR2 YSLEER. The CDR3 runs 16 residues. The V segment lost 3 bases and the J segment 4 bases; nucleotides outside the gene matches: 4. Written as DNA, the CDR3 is TGCGCCAGCAGCCATGGACTAGCGGGAGTGGCAGATACGCAGTATTTT. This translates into CASSHGLAGVADTQYF.

CDR3 amino acids: CASTDEEWDSLSNQPQHF. The CDR3 bases are TGTGCCAGTACCGACGAGGAGTGGGACTCCCTTAGCAATCAGCCCCAGCATTTT. The genes are TRBV19 and TRBJ1-5, with TRBD1 as a possible D gene (5 bases). V gave up 7 bases and J gave up 0 bases, with 22 bases separating them. Per the germline V gene, CDR1 is LNHDA and CDR2 is SQIVND (reference sequence). The CDR3 is 18 amino acids. Supplemented by reference TRBV19 and TRBJ1-5, the full variable domain reads DGGITQSPKYLFRKEGQNVTLSCEQNLNHDAMYWYRQDPGQGLRLIYYSQIVNDFQKGDIAEGYSVSREKKESFPLTVTSAQKNPTAFYLCASTDEEWDSLSNQPQHFGDGTRLSIL.

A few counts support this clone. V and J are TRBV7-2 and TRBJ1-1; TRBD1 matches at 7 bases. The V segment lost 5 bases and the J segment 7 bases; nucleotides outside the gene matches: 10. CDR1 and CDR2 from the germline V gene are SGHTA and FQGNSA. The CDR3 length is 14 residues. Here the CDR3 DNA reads TGTGCCAGCAGCGTCACGGGGACAGACCGTGAAGCTTTCTTT. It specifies CASSVTGTDREAFF.

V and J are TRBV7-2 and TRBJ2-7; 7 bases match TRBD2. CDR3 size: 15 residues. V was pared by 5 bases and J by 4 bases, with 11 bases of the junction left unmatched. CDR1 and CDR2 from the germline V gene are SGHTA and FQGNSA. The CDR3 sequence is CASSQAVLAAYEQYF. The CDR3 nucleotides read TGTGCCAGCAGCCAGGCAGTCCTAGCGGCTTACGAGCAGTACTTC.

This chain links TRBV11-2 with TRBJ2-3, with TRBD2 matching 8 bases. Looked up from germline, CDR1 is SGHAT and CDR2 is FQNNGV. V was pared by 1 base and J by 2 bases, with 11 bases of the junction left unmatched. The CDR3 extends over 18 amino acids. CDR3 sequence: CASSLGWWRGVHTDTQYF. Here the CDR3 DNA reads TGTGCCAGCAGCTTAGGGTGGTGGCGGGGGGTCCACACAGATACGCAGTATTTT.

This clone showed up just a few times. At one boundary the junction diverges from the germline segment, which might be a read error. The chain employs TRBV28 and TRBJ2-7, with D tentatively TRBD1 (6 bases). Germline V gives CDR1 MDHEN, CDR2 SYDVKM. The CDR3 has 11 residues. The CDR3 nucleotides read TGTGCCAGCAGATTAAACAGGGAACTGTCCTTC. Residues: CASRLNRELSF.

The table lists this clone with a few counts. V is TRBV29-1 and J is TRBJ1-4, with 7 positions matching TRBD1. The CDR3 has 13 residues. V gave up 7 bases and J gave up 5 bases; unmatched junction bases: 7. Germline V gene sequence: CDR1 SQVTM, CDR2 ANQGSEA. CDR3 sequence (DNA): TGCAGCGCCTGGGACAGTTTAAATGAAAAACTGTTTTTT. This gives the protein CSAWDSLNEKLFF.

CDR3 sequence (DNA): TGTGCCAGCAGCTTGGCCAACGGGGAAGCTTTCTTT. Translation gives CASSLANGEAFF. The V and J genes are TRBV5-6 and TRBJ1-1, with D unclear. The CDR3 has 12 amino acids. Germline V gene data show CDR1 as SGHDT and CDR2 as YYEEEE. Trimming took off 0 bases at V and 8 bases at J, with 8 bases between the two ends.

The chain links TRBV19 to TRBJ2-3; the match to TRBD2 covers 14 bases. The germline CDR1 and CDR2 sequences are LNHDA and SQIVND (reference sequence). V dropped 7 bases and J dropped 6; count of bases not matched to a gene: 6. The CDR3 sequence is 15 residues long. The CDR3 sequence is CASKGLAGEVDTQYF. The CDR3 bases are TGTGCCAGTAAGGGACTAGCGGGAGAAGTGGATACGCAGTATTTT.

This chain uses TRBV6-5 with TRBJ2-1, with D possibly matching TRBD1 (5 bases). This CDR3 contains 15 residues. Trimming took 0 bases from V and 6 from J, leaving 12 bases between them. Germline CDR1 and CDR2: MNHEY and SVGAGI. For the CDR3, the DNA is TGTGCCAGCAGTTACTCGATGTTGGGGCTCAATGAGCAGTTCTTC. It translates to CASSYSMLGLNEQFF.

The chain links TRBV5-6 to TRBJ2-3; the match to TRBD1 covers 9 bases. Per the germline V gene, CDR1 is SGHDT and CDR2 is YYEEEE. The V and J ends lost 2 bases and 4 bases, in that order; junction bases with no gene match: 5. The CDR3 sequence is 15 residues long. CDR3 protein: CASSFLTGGADTQYF. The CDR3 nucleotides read TGTGCCAGCAGCTTCCTGACAGGGGGGGCAGATACGCAGTATTTT.

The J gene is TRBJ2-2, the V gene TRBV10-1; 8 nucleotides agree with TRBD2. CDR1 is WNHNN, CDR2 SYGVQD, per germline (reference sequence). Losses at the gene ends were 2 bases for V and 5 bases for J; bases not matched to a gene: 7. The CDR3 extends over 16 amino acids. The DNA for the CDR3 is TGCGCCAGCAGTGAGAAGCGGGGGTTCGGGACCGGGGAGCTGTTTTTT. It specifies CASSEKRGFGTGELFF.

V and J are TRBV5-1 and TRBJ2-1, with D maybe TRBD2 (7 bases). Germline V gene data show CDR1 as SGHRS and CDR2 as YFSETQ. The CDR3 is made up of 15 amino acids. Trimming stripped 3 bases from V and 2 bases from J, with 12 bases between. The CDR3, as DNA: TGCGCCAGCAGCTCCAGGGGAGGGGCCTACAATGAGCAGTTCTTC. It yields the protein CASSSRGGAYNEQFF.

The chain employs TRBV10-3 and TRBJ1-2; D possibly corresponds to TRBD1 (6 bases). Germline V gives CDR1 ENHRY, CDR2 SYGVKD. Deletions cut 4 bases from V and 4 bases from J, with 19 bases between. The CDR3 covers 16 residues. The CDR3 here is CAISGRQATRVYGYTF. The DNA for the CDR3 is TGTGCCATCAGTGGCAGACAGGCCACAAGGGTCTATGGCTACACCTTC.

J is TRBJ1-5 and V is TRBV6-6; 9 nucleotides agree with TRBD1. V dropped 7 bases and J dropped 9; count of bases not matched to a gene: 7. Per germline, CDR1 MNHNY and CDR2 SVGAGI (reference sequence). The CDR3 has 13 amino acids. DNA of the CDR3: TGTGCCAGCATCCCACAGGGGGCAGGGCCCCAGCATTTT. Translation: CASIPQGAGPQHF.

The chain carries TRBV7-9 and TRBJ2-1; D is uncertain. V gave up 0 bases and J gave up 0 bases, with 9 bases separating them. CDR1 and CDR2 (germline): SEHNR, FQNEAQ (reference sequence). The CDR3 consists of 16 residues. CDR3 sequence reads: CASSLATPSSYNEQFF. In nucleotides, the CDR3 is TGTGCCAGCAGCTTAGCGACCCCTAGCTCCTACAATGAGCAGTTCTTC. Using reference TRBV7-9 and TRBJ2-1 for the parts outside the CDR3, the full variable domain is DTGVSQNPRHKITKRGQNVTFRCDPISEHNRLYWYRQTLGQGPEFLTYFQNEAQLEKSRLLSDRFSAERPKGSFSTLEIQRTEQGDSAMYLCASSLATPSSYNEQFFGPGTRLTVL.